This passage covers 17 T cell receptor beta chains from one sample sequenced in a study of OX40 agonist ivuxolimab in advanced cancers. Here immunoSEQ multiplex PCR was the method, and the copy in TCRdb shows in-frame clones only, minus some. The table shows tens of thousands of clones, with roughly 89% occurring only once. The sequences come from CD4+ or CD8+ T cells sorted from blood, collected in a trial of the OX40 agonist ivuxolimab. These receptors originate from an adult with an advanced solid tumor such as melanoma, head and neck, liver or kidney cancer.

The chain has TRBV6-5 and TRBJ1-4; D may be TRBD1 (5 bases). Deletions cut 4 bases from V and 6 bases from J, with 18 bases between. Germline CDR1 is MNHEY and CDR2 is SVGAGI. The CDR3 is 16 amino acids. The CDR3 protein is CASSSTPGRVDEKLFF. The DNA of the CDR3 is TGTGCCAGCAGTTCCACTCCAGGGAGAGTTGATGAAAAACTGTTTTTT.

This chain joins TRBV5-1 and TRBJ2-7; 9 bases are a match to TRBD2. There are 14 residues in the CDR3. Germline CDR1 is SGHRS and CDR2 is YFSETQ. Losses at the gene ends were 6 bases for V and 3 bases for J; bases not matched to a gene: 7. This CDR3 reads CASTLGLAGYEQYF. The CDR3 DNA sequence: TGCGCCAGCACCCTGGGACTAGCAGGCTACGAGCAGTACTTC. Filled out from reference TRBV5-1 and TRBJ2-7, the complete variable domain reads KAGVTQTPRYLIKTRGQQVTLSCSPISGHRSVSWYQQTPGQGLQFLFEYFSETQRNKGNFPGRFSGRQFSNSRSEMNVSTLELGDSALYLCASTLGLAGYEQYFGPGTRLTVT.

The V gene is TRBV28, the J gene TRBJ2-1; 8 nucleotides agree with TRBD1. The CDR3 extends over 15 amino acids. The V and J ends lost 1 base and 7 bases, in that order; junction bases with no gene match: 6. Germline CDR1 is MDHEN and CDR2 is SYDVKM. DNA for the CDR3: TGTGCCAGCAGTTTATCGGCCAGGGGGCGGAATGAGCAGTTCTTC. Translating gives CASSLSARGRNEQFF.

J is TRBJ2-5 and V is TRBV27; the match to TRBD2 covers 7 bases. Losses at the gene ends were 4 bases for V and 0 bases for J; bases not matched to a gene: 2. The length of the CDR3 is 14 residues. CDR1 MNHEY and CDR2 SMNVEV come from the germline V gene (reference sequence). The CDR3 here is CASSSGTNQETQYF. The CDR3 coding sequence is TGTGCCAGCAGTTCCGGGACTAACCAAGAGACCCAGTACTTC.

The chain joins TRBV7-2 to TRBJ1-4, with TRBD1 identical over 10 bases. Unmatched junction bases numbered 8, after V lost 5 bases and J lost 8 bases. The CDR3 has 15 residues. Germline CDR1 SGHTA, CDR2 FQGNSA. CDR3 DNA sequence: TGTGCCAGCAGCACAGGACAGGGGGTCTCAGAAAAACTGTTTTTT. It codes for CASSTGQGVSEKLFF.

The chain combines TRBV28 with TRBJ2-7; D perhaps matches TRBD2 (5 bases). The germline V gene encodes CDR1 MDHEN and CDR2 SYDVKM. This CDR3 region has 12 residues. Between the trimmed V and J ends, which lost 6 bases and 7 bases, there was a span of 13 bases. CDR3 coding DNA: TGTGCCAGCAGCCTCGGGGTTTGGGAGCAGTACTTC. Translating it yields CASSLGVWEQYF.

CDR3 coding DNA: TGTGCCGAAGGTTCGAGTAGGGGGGTAAAAGAGACCCAGTACTTC. Translating it yields CAEGSSRGVKETQYF. V gene TRBV19 combines with J gene TRBJ2-5; the D gene could be TRBD1 or TRBD2 (6 bases each). The CDR3 runs 15 residues. V was pared by 11 bases and J by 3 bases, with 22 bases between. CDR1 and CDR2 from the germline V gene are LNHDA and SQIVND (reference sequence).

This chain uses TRBV9 with TRBJ2-1; 11 bases agree with TRBD2. Per the germline V gene, CDR1 is SGDLS and CDR2 is YYNGEE. This CDR3 comprises 17 residues. J gave up 6 bases and V 4 bases, and 12 bases lay outside the gene matches. CDR3 nucleotide sequence: TGTGCCAGCAGCCATCCGATAGCGGGAGGGCCGGGCAATGAGCAGTTCTTC. This gives the protein CASSHPIAGGPGNEQFF.

V gene TRBV5-8 combines with J gene TRBJ1-6; D not resolved. V was pared by 4 bases and J by 6 bases, with 14 bases between. CDR3 length: 15 amino acids. Germline V gene sequence: CDR1 SGHTS, CDR2 YDEGEE. The DNA of the CDR3 is TGTGCCAGCAGCCCCGGTGTAACGGGTAATTCACCCCTCCACTTT. Amino acids: CASSPGVTGNSPLHF.

The rearrangement joins TRBV7-6 to TRBJ1-1; 9 nucleotides line up with TRBD1. V gave up 1 base and J gave up 0 bases; unmatched junction bases: 12. The CDR3 runs to 19 residues. The germline V gene has CDR1 SGHVS and CDR2 FNYEAQ. The CDR3 sequence is CASSLGGIGTGSLNTEAFF. CDR3 DNA: TGTGCCAGCAGCTTAGGTGGTATAGGGACAGGGTCTTTGAACACTGAAGCTTTCTTT.

The gene calls are TRBV5-6 and TRBJ2-1; 11 bases match TRBD1. Germline V gene sequence: CDR1 SGHDT, CDR2 YYEEEE. The CDR3 consists of 17 residues. The J segment lost 4 bases and the V segment lost 4 bases, leaving 10 bases of the junction unmatched. The CDR3 nucleotides read TGTGCCAGCAGCCGAAACCGGGACAGGGGGTTATACAATGAGCAGTTCTTC. Translating gives CASSRNRDRGLYNEQFF.

The gene calls are TRBV11-2 and TRBJ2-7; D possibly uses TRBD1 or TRBD2 (5 bases each). Germline values: CDR1 SGHAT, CDR2 FQNNGV. The V end was cut by 5 bases, the J end by 2 bases, with 10 bases between. The CDR3 contains 13 residues. The CDR3 DNA reads TGTGCCAGCAGCCAAGGGACGGCCTACGAGCAGTACTTC. Protein: CASSQGTAYEQYF.

The chain recombines TRBV4-2 with TRBJ2-5; TRBD2 aligns across 12 bases. Germline assignment: CDR1 LGHNA and CDR2 YNFKEQ. The CDR3 runs to 15 residues. V gave up 6 bases and J gave up 5 bases; unmatched junction bases: 7. CDR3 nucleotides: TGTGCCAGCAGTCTAGCGGGGGGGCCTGTGGAGACCCAGTACTTC. It yields the protein CASSLAGGPVETQYF.

The table lists this clone with a few counts. This rearrangement joins TRBV6-1 to TRBJ2-1; 13 bases are a match to TRBD2. Germline assignment: CDR1 MNHNS and CDR2 SASEGT. The CDR3 consists of 14 residues. CDR3 protein: CACGTSGDYNEQFF. The CDR3 DNA follows: TGTGCTTGTGGGACTAGCGGGGACTACAATGAGCAGTTCTTC.

This clone is classed as medium-sized. The chain links TRBV15 to TRBJ2-7; 9 bases match TRBD1. With V trimmed by 5 bases and J by 4 bases, 6 bases remained unmatched. The length of the CDR3 is 14 residues. Germline V gene lookup returns CDR1 LNHNV and CDR2 YYDKDF (reference sequence). Here the CDR3 DNA reads TGTGCCACCAGCGGGACAGGGATGGCTTACGAGCAGTACTTC. It encodes CATSGTGMAYEQYF.

This clone was counted a single time. The rearrangement joins TRBV19 to TRBJ2-2, with D perhaps TRBD1 (5 bases). The CDR3 spans 16 residues. Germline CDR1 and CDR2: LNHDA and SQIVND (reference sequence). V was shortened by 4 bases and J by 5 bases, with 17 bases between the two germline ends. The CDR3, as DNA: TGTGCCAGTAGTACCAGACAGCCCACTTTAACCGGGGAGCTGTTTTTT. Amino acid sequence: CASSTRQPTLTGELFF.

The gene calls are TRBV5-1 and TRBJ2-5, with D tentatively TRBD2 (7 bases). The germline V gene encodes CDR1 SGHRS and CDR2 YFSETQ. The length of the CDR3 is 15 residues. V shed 4 bases and J shed 5 bases, with 18 bases lying between them. For the CDR3, the DNA is TGCGCCAGCAGCCCGAGGCCAGGGGAGGGGGAGACCCAGTACTTC. It codes for CASSPRPGEGETQYF.